Each of the 26 T cell receptor beta chains below was sequenced from the same sample in a study of patients and donors after allogeneic stem cell transplantation. TCRdb reanalysed the RT-PCR reads using MiXCR and keeps one entry per CDR3 protein. The data show more than 9,000 distinct CDR3 sequences, approximately 22% seen once. The sample consisted of blood, either unsorted or a sorted T cell fraction (not recorded which). The receptors stem from a human donor who was either an allogeneic HSCT recipient or a stem cell or donor lymphocyte infusion donor (not recorded which). It is not recorded whose cells these are; they may come from a transplant donor.

This clonotype was seen more than once but under ten times. The CDR3, as DNA: TGTGCCACCAGTGATCCGGGGACTAAGGGGCAGTTCTTC. This translates into CATSDPGTKGQFF. The chain uses TRBV24-1 and TRBJ2-1, with 7 bases that match TRBD2. Losses at the gene ends were 3 bases for V and 12 bases for J; bases not matched to a gene: 7. There are 13 residues in the CDR3. Germline V lookup: CDR1 KGHDR, CDR2 SFDVKD.

V and J are TRBV27 and TRBJ2-5; D may be TRBD1 (6 bases). With 3 bases removed from V and 0 bases from J, the gap between germline ends came to 14 bases. CDR1 is MNHEY, CDR2 SMNVEV, per germline (reference sequence). The CDR3 runs 16 residues. The CDR3 spells CASSFRGHMYQETQYF. The CDR3 region has the DNA TGTGCCAGCAGTTTTCGGGGACATATGTACCAAGAGACCCAGTACTTC.

The rearrangement joins TRBV7-2 to TRBJ2-1; 9 bases are a match to TRBD2. The CDR3 is made up of 15 amino acids. V trimming: 5 bases; J trimming: 4 bases; junction bases outside the gene matches: 6. Germline V gives CDR1 SGHTA, CDR2 FQGNSA. CDR3 region: CASSISGGHYNEQFF. DNA of the CDR3: TGTGCCAGCAGCATTAGCGGGGGCCATTACAATGAGCAGTTCTTC.

This clonotype ranks as medium-sized. The chain couples TRBV5-6 to TRBJ2-7, with D perhaps assigned TRBD1 or TRBD2 (5 bases each). CDR3 length: 14 amino acids. The ends were cut back, 1 base at V and 3 bases at J, with 11 bases in the middle. Germline V lookup: CDR1 SGHDT, CDR2 YYEEEE. The CDR3, as DNA: TGTGCCAGCAGCTTGTATGGGGACCGCTACGAGCAGTACTTC. It yields the protein CASSLYGDRYEQYF. The full variable domain, in which reference TRBV5-6 and TRBJ2-7 provide the parts outside the CDR3, is DAGVTQSPTHLIKTRGQQVTLRCSPKSGHDTVSWYQQALGQGPQFIFQYYEEEERQRGNFPDRFSGHQFPNYSSELNVNALLLGDSALYLCASSLYGDRYEQYFGPGTRLTVT.

At least ten counts were recorded for this clonotype. V usage is TRBV25-1 and J usage is TRBJ1-2; D is undetermined. The V gene lost 10 bases and the J gene lost 1 base, with 16 bases spanning the gap. The CDR3 runs 14 residues. The germline V gene encodes CDR1 MGHDK and CDR2 SYGVNS. The CDR3 is CATAKAGNNYGYTF. Here the CDR3 DNA reads TGTGCCACAGCCAAGGCGGGGAATAACTATGGCTACACCTTC.

The V and J genes are TRBV30 and TRBJ1-3; D unresolved. Trimming removed 4 bases from V and 0 bases from J, with 7 bases in between. This CDR3 contains 13 residues. The germline gives CDR1 GTSNPN, CDR2 SVGIG (reference sequence). The CDR3 DNA reads TGTGCCTGGACGGGGAGCTCTGGAAACACCATATATTTT. Protein sequence: CAWTGSSGNTIYF.

This clonotype was counted at least ten times. The rearrangement uses TRBV7-2 and TRBJ1-6; TRBD1 agrees at 11 bases. Germline assignment: CDR1 SGHTA and CDR2 FQGNSA. After removal of 1 base from V and 15 bases from J, the junction contained 14 bases not matched to a gene. The CDR3 is 17 residues long. This chain's CDR3 is CASSLVSSGQGGWNLHF. CDR3 bases: TGTGCCAGCAGCTTAGTGTCGTCGGGACAGGGGGGTTGGAACCTCCACTTT. Full variable domain (outside the CDR3, taken from reference TRBV7-2 and TRBJ1-6): GAGVSQSPSNKVTEKGKDVELRCDPISGHTALYWYRQSLGQGLEFLIYFQGNSAPDKSGLPSDRFSAERTGGSVSTLTIQRTQQEDSAVYLCASSLVSSGQGGWNLHFGNGTRLTVT.

There are many counts of this clonotype. The chain has TRBV10-3 and TRBJ2-3, with unresolved D. Trimming removed 10 bases from V and 0 bases from J, with 11 bases in between. The CDR3 is 13 amino acids. Germline CDR1 and CDR2: ENHRY and SYGVKD. The CDR3 spells CATSAPSTDTQYF. Written as DNA, the CDR3 is TGTGCCACGTCGGCTCCTAGCACAGATACGCAGTATTTT.

V is TRBV18 and J is TRBJ1-1; TRBD1 matches 9 bases. Germline V gives CDR1 KGHSH, CDR2 LQKENI. The CDR3 runs 17 residues. J was trimmed by 6 bases and V by 1 base; bases with no gene match: 12. The CDR3 region has the DNA TGTGCCAGCTCACCACGGACAGGGGACGAACGATCGGCTGAAGCTTTCTTT. Protein: CASSPRTGDERSAEAFF.

There are a few counts of this clonotype. The CDR3 loop is CASSLLGASGTDTQYF. CDR3 DNA sequence: TGTGCCAGCAGCTTACTTGGGGCTAGCGGCACAGATACGCAGTATTTT. The genes are TRBV7-7 and TRBJ2-3; TRBD2 is a possible D gene (6 bases). V was clipped by 2 bases and J by 1 base, with 13 bases between them. Germline V gives CDR1 SSHAT, CDR2 FNYEAQ (reference sequence). CDR3 length equals 16 residues.

This clonotype turned up a few times. V and J are TRBV6-5 and TRBJ2-7; 8 bases align to TRBD1. The CDR3 extends over 14 amino acids. CDR1 and CDR2 (germline): MNHEY, SVGAGI. J was trimmed by 4 bases and V by 6 bases; bases with no gene match: 8. The CDR3: CASSKDRAEYEQYF. CDR3 in DNA: TGTGCCAGCAGCAAGGACAGGGCGGAGTACGAGCAGTACTTC.

The gene calls are TRBV3-1 and TRBJ2-4, with D perhaps TRBD2 (5 bases). V was pared by 3 bases and J by 0 bases, with 21 bases between. CDR3 length: 19 residues. Germline V gene sequence: CDR1 LGHDT, CDR2 YNNKEL (reference sequence). CDR3: CASSHPSSGFPLAKNIQYF. CDR3 nucleotides: TGTGCCAGCAGCCACCCCTCGTCGGGATTCCCTCTAGCCAAAAACATTCAGTACTTC. The complete variable domain, with remaining parts taken from reference TRBV3-1 and TRBJ2-4, reads DTAVSQTPKYLVTQMGNDKSIKCEQNLGHDTMYWYKQDSKKFLKIMFSYNNKELIINETVPNRFSPKSPDKAHLNLHINSLELGDSAVYFCASSHPSSGFPLAKNIQYFGAGTRLSVL.

The V and J genes are TRBV27 and TRBJ2-7; 10 positions agree with TRBD2. CDR3 length: 16 residues. CDR1 and CDR2 (germline): MNHEY, SMNVEV (reference sequence). Trimming removed 6 bases from V and 1 base from J; junction bases left unmatched: 9. The CDR3 nucleotides read TGTGCCAGCAGCTCCGGACTAGCGGCTTCTTCCTACGAGCAGTACTTC. It specifies CASSSGLAASSYEQYF.

This chain joins TRBV11-3 and TRBJ2-7, with a tentative D call TRBD1 (6 bases). The germline V and J ends were trimmed by 7 bases and 6 bases, with 16 bases remaining between them. Germline V gene data show CDR1 as SGHNT and CDR2 as YENEEA. This CDR3 region has 13 residues. As DNA, the CDR3 is TGTGCCAGCACCTCGGGACCAGGGGTCGAGCAGTACTTC. Translated: CASTSGPGVEQYF.

This clonotype was seen repeatedly, ten times or more. The rearrangement uses TRBV7-9 and TRBJ1-1; D gene ambiguous. The V end lost 1 base, the J end lost 2 bases, and 8 bases lay between the germline ends. Germline assignment: CDR1 SEHNR and CDR2 FQNEAQ (reference sequence). The CDR3 has 14 amino acids. CDR3 protein: CASSLVTANTEAFF. The DNA of the CDR3 is TGTGCCAGCAGCTTAGTTACGGCAAACACTGAAGCTTTCTTT.

The CDR3 DNA reads TGCAGTGCTATAGGGCAGAACACCGGGGAGCTGTTTTTT. Translated, it gives CSAIGQNTGELFF. The V gene is TRBV20-1, the J gene TRBJ2-2, with unresolved D. V lost 4 bases, J lost 1 base, and 7 bases lay in between. The germline V gene has CDR1 DFQATT and CDR2 SNEGSKA (reference sequence). The length of the CDR3 is 13 residues.

This clonotype was seen more than once but under ten times. The CDR3 nucleotides read TGTGCCAGCAGTTTCGCAATTGGGGACAGGACCTCGAGCTATGGCTACACCTTC. Encoded protein: CASSFAIGDRTSSYGYTF. V usage is TRBV12-3 or TRBV12-4 and J usage is TRBJ1-2; TRBD1 agrees at 8 bases. This CDR3 has 18 residues. After removal of 3 bases from V and 4 bases from J, the junction contained 16 bases not matched to a gene.

This chain joins TRBV6-1 and TRBJ2-7; D gene ambiguous. Trimming cost V 1 base and J 7 bases, with 11 bases left between them. The CDR3 contains 13 residues. The germline V gene has CDR1 MNHNS and CDR2 SASEGT. CDR3 bases: TGTGCCAGCAGTGAAGAGGGTTGGAGAGAGCAGTACTTC. Translation gives CASSEEGWREQYF.

This chain joins TRBV6-2 or TRBV6-3 and TRBJ2-1; no clear D gene. From germline, CDR1 is MNHEY and CDR2 SVGEGT. Trimming pared 6 bases from V and 2 bases from J, leaving 20 bases between. The CDR3 is 17 amino acids. The CDR3 loop reads CASSRQIIATAYNEQFF. CDR3 bases: TGTGCCAGCAGCCGCCAAATCATAGCAACAGCCTACAATGAGCAGTTCTTC.

This clonotype was seen a few times. The V gene is TRBV7-9, the J gene TRBJ1-1, with 7 bases that match TRBD1. The CDR3 is made up of 15 amino acids. CDR1 is SEHNR, CDR2 FQNEAQ, per germline (reference sequence). The V gene end was trimmed by 0 bases and the J gene end by 4 bases; junction bases not matched to a gene: 5. The CDR3 loop reads CASSLARQGTTEAFF. CDR3 DNA: TGTGCCAGCAGCTTAGCCCGACAGGGAACCACTGAAGCTTTCTTT.

This sequence joins TRBV24-1 and TRBJ2-3; the D gene is possibly TRBD2 (6 bases). Germline assignment: CDR1 KGHDR and CDR2 SFDVKD. V was pared by 9 bases and J by 1 base, with 13 bases between. The CDR3 is made up of 14 amino acids. In nucleotides, the CDR3 is TGTGCCACCCCGTGGGGGGATCGCACAGATACGCAGTATTTT. Protein sequence: CATPWGDRTDTQYF.

This clonotype was counted at least ten times. The J gene is TRBJ2-7, the V gene TRBV9; D unresolved. The CDR3 consists of 14 residues. The germline V gene encodes CDR1 SGDLS and CDR2 YYNGEE. Trimming took off 1 base at V and 2 bases at J, with 10 bases between the two ends. CDR3 sequence reads: CASSVSSRPYEQYF. In DNA, the CDR3 is TGTGCCAGCAGCGTATCTTCCAGACCCTACGAGCAGTACTTC.

As concerns this clonotype: The CDR3 does not end in the conserved phenylalanine or tryptophan, so this is likely a read error. The V and J genes are TRBV6-2 or TRBV6-3 and TRBJ1-6; 7 positions match TRBD1. The junction had 2 bases not matched to a gene; V was cut back by 8 bases and J by 7 bases. The CDR3 loop spans 12 amino acids. Per germline, CDR1 MNHEY and CDR2 SVGEGT. DNA for the CDR3: TGTGCCAGCCGGGACAGCAATTCACCCCTCCACTTG. This codes for CASRDSNSPLHL.

This clonotype has just a few counts. V and J are TRBV6-1 and TRBJ1-1, with D unclear. V shed 2 bases and J shed 2 bases, with 15 bases lying between them. The length of the CDR3 is 16 residues. Germline-derived CDR1 and CDR2 are MNHNS and SASEGT. The CDR3 spells CASSEFSWGSNTEAFF. In DNA form, the CDR3 reads TGTGCCAGCAGTGAATTTTCCTGGGGATCCAACACTGAAGCTTTCTTT.

By share, this clonotype ranks as medium-sized. The chain recombines TRBV12-3 or TRBV12-4 with TRBJ1-5; TRBD1 matches 8 bases. The CDR3 sequence is 15 residues long. V trimming: 2 bases; J trimming: 1 base; junction bases outside the gene matches: 1. CDR3 loop: CASSLTGGSNQPQHF. The CDR3 region has the DNA TGTGCCAGCAGTTTAACAGGGGGAAGCAATCAGCCCCAGCATTTT.

This clonotype was seen a handful of times. The genes are TRBV3-1 and TRBJ1-1, with no clear D. The CDR3 runs to 14 residues. With 4 bases removed from V and 1 base from J, the gap between germline ends came to 10 bases. CDR1 is LGHDT, CDR2 YNNKEL, per germline (reference sequence). CDR3 sequence (DNA): TGTGCCAGCAGCCTCTTTGGGGAGAACACTGAAGCTTTCTTT. Protein sequence: CASSLFGENTEAFF. Drawing the rest from reference TRBV3-1 and TRBJ1-1, the complete variable domain is DTAVSQTPKYLVTQMGNDKSIKCEQNLGHDTMYWYKQDSKKFLKIMFSYNNKELIINETVPNRFSPKSPDKAHLNLHINSLELGDSAVYFCASSLFGENTEAFFGQGTRLTVV.